These 5 T cell receptor beta chains share one sample of origin, sequenced in a study of shared clonotypes between healthy human individuals. The method was immunoSEQ multiplex PCR; TCRdb's version includes in-frame clones alone and lacks a portion of them. The table includes roughly 1 million clones, about 70% detected once. Specimen: memory CD4+ T cells sorted from blood. Subset noted: CD45RA-negative fraction. The receptors come from a man between 18 and 35 years old in good health.

The chain carries TRBV4-1 and TRBJ2-5; D gene ambiguous. Germline V CDR1 and CDR2: MGHRA, YSYEKL. Trimming cost V 5 bases and J 4 bases, with 11 bases left between them. The CDR3 totals 13 residues. The chain's CDR3 is CASSSGHRETQYF. For the CDR3, the DNA is TGCGCCAGCAGCTCCGGGCACAGAGAGACCCAGTACTTC.

Here the CDR3 DNA reads TGTGCCAGCAGCTTACAGGGACTTTCCGAGCAGTACTTC. Its protein product is CASSLQGLSEQYF. V usage is TRBV11-2 and J usage is TRBJ2-7; tentatively, D is TRBD2 (6 bases). V gave up 2 bases and J gave up 6 bases, with 11 bases separating them. The germline V gene has CDR1 SGHAT and CDR2 FQNNGV. The CDR3 consists of 13 residues.

V is TRBV2 and J is TRBJ1-4, with D uncertain. This CDR3 region has 15 residues. Germline values: CDR1 SNHLY, CDR2 FYNNEI. With 8 bases removed from V and 10 bases from J, the gap between germline ends came to 23 bases. Here the CDR3 DNA reads TGTGCCAGCTGTGTAAATCGGGCCCCGTGGGGAAAACTGTTTTTT. Translated, it gives CASCVNRAPWGKLFF. Full variable domain (rest looked up from reference TRBV2 and TRBJ1-4): EPEVTQTPSHQVTQMGQEVILRCVPISNHLYFYWYRQILGQKVEFLVSFYNNEISEKSEIFDDQFSVERPDGSNFTLKIRSTKLEDSAMYFCASCVNRAPWGKLFFGSGTQLSVL.

At least ten counts were recorded for this clone. The genes are TRBV7-8 and TRBJ1-4; a weak D match, TRBD1 (6 bases). Germline-derived CDR1 and CDR2 are SGHVS and FQNEAQ. V shed 5 bases and J shed 8 bases, with 18 bases lying between them. This CDR3 is built from 15 residues. CDR3 sequence (DNA): TGTGCCAGCAGCGGGCGGGGGGGCATGGGAGAAAAACTGTTTTTT. Its protein is CASSGRGGMGEKLFF.

The chain joins TRBV5-8 to TRBJ1-5, with 8 bases lining up with TRBD1. Germline V gene lookup returns CDR1 SGHTS and CDR2 YDEGEE. After removal of 1 base from V and 6 bases from J, the junction contained 15 bases not matched to a gene. The CDR3 runs 18 residues. This chain's CDR3 is CASSLLVQGASGTQPQHF. In DNA, the CDR3 is TGTGCCAGCAGCTTGCTGGTGCAGGGGGCATCAGGGACTCAGCCCCAGCATTTT. The full variable domain, rest sourced from reference TRBV5-8 and TRBJ1-5, is EAGVTQSPTHLIKTRGQQATLRCSPISGHTSVYWYQQALGLGLQFLLWYDEGEERNRGNFPPRFSGRQFPNYSSELNVNALELEDSALYLCASSLLVQGASGTQPQHFGDGTRLSIL.